This T cell receptor (beta chain) was captured in a study of siplizumab effects on memory and regulatory T cells. This CDR3 region has 10 residues. Germline V CDR1 and CDR2: SQVTM, ANQGSEA. About this clone itself: The antigen is not known. One end of the junction is discordant with germline, which a read error may explain.

Regarding the study as a whole: Alloreactive sequences tracing back to unstimulated CD4+ memory cells fell significantly with siplizumab. Under siplizumab, an average roughly 70% of mappable alloreactive CD4+ clones were Treg-derived, compared with roughly 27% in controls. Proliferating siplizumab-culture Tregs lacked confirmation of suppressive function.

Roughly 10^5 TCR templates underwent assay in every sample. Repertoires were generated with immunoSEQ multiplex PCR, while TCRdb's copy carries only in-frame clones and drops some. The sample holds 120,000 or so clones, roughly 92% seen once. The clonotype originates from a human donor in good health. This chain connects TRBV29-1 to TRBJ2-1; no clear D gene. The sample comprised CD4+ T cells sorted from blood. CDR3 sequence reads: CSVVDRMGIF. The CDR3 DNA reads as TGCAGCGTTGTAGATCGGATGGGGATCTTC.